The 8 T cell receptor beta chains in this list originate from one sample, sequenced in a study of response to subunit inactivated influenza vaccine. TCRdb re-analysed the RT-PCR reads in MiXCR, keeping a single row per CDR3 protein. The profile shows some 500,000 distinct CDR3 sequences, 16% of them singletons. The sample was CD4+ T cells sorted from PBMCs, taken around 25 months after vaccination. These receptors were taken from a man aged 50 to 69 who received an inactivated influenza vaccine.

This clonotype showed up just a few times. The germline gene is not matched at one end of the junction; a read error may be the cause. This sequence joins TRBV4-3 and TRBJ2-2, with 8 bases fitting TRBD2. Germline V CDR1 and CDR2: LGHNA, YSLEER. The CDR3 spans 14 residues. In nucleotides, the CDR3 is TGTGCCAGCAGCCAAGAGCGGGGGACCGGGGAGCTGTTTTTT. It specifies CASSQERGTGELFF.

This rearrangement joins TRBV11-2 to TRBJ2-3, with 7 bases matching TRBD2. The V and J ends lost 1 base and 1 base, in that order; junction bases with no gene match: 8. CDR1 is SGHAT, CDR2 FQNNGV, per germline. The CDR3 spans 17 residues. CDR3 in amino acids: CASSLVWAGVGTDTQYF. The CDR3 nucleotides read TGTGCCAGCAGCTTAGTCTGGGCGGGAGTGGGCACAGATACGCAGTATTTT. Variable domain in full (rest from reference TRBV11-2 and TRBJ2-3): EAGVAQSPRYKIIEKRQSVAFWCNPISGHATLYWYQQILGQGPKLLIQFQNNGVVDDSQLPKDRFSAERLKGVDSTLKIQPAKLEDSAVYLCASSLVWAGVGTDTQYFGPGTRLTVL.

The rearrangement uses TRBV6-2 or TRBV6-3 and TRBJ2-2; D is possibly TRBD1 (7 bases). The V gene's germline CDR1 is MNHEY and CDR2 SVGEGT. The CDR3 covers 17 residues. V was cut by 0 bases and J by 0 bases, with 11 bases left in between. The DNA for the CDR3 is TGTGCCAGCAGTTACTCGCAGGGGGGAGCGAACACCGGGGAGCTGTTTTTT. Translating gives CASSYSQGGANTGELFF.

This clonotype was counted between two and nine times. V usage is TRBV5-1 and J usage is TRBJ1-1; D remains unclear. Trimming removed 2 bases from V and 8 bases from J, with 13 bases in between. This CDR3 has 13 amino acids. The germline V gene has CDR1 SGHRS and CDR2 YFSETQ. CDR3 bases: TGCGCCAGCAGCTTTGAAGAGAGAAAGGAAGCTTTCTTT. Translating it yields CASSFEERKEAFF.

The chain recombines TRBV11-3 with TRBJ2-5, with D uncertain. Trimming took 2 bases from V and 4 from J, leaving 8 bases between them. Germline assignment: CDR1 SGHNT and CDR2 YENEEA. This CDR3 is built from 13 residues. DNA of the CDR3: TGTGCCAGCAGCTTATTTTTTCGAGAGACCCAGTACTTC. Protein sequence: CASSLFFRETQYF.

This clonotype occurred a few times. V and J are TRBV3-1 and TRBJ2-1; D call uncertain. Germline loops: CDR1 LGHDT, CDR2 YNNKEL (reference sequence). Trimming removed 0 bases from V and 9 bases from J, with 18 bases in between. The CDR3 extends over 16 amino acids. CDR3 sequence reads: CASSQDLGSLASEQFF. CDR3 coding DNA: TGTGCCAGCAGCCAAGACCTGGGATCGTTGGCGAGTGAGCAGTTCTTC.

The table lists this clonotype with many counts. The chain recombines TRBV5-1 with TRBJ2-1; D could derive from TRBD1 or TRBD2 (5 bases each). Per germline, CDR1 SGHRS and CDR2 YFSETQ. Trimming left V 4 bases short and J 5 bases short, with 13 bases between. This CDR3 is built from 14 residues. The CDR3 DNA sequence: TGCGCCAGCAGCCTAGGGACGGCTCACAATGAGCAGTTCTTC. Translation: CASSLGTAHNEQFF.

This clonotype has more than one count but fewer than ten. The chain recombines TRBV5-6 with TRBJ2-6; the D is unclear. Deletions cut 4 bases from V and 4 bases from J, with 6 bases between. Germline V gene sequence: CDR1 SGHDT, CDR2 YYEEEE. The CDR3 has 13 residues. For the CDR3, the DNA is TGTGCCAGCAGCGTGCTCGGGGCCAACGTCCTGACTTTC. This codes for CASSVLGANVLTF. The whole variable domain, remainder taken from reference TRBV5-6 and TRBJ2-6, is DAGVTQSPTHLIKTRGQQVTLRCSPKSGHDTVSWYQQALGQGPQFIFQYYEEEERQRGNFPDRFSGHQFPNYSSELNVNALLLGDSALYLCASSVLGANVLTFGAGSRLTVL.